This record looks at one TCR beta chain sequence and its context. A much more abundant neighbour one base away suggests this may be a read error. Amplifying TCR beta CDR3 involved multiplex PCR carried out with 32 V and 13 J primers. MiXCR, applied by TCRdb to the multiplex PCR reads, yields one record per CDR3 protein. The table records roughly 15,000 distinct CDR3 sequences, approximately 30% of them present only once. CDR1 WSHSY and CDR2 SAAADI come from the germline V gene. After removal of 6 bases from V and 7 bases from J, the junction contained 10 bases not matched to a gene. This CDR3 has 15 residues. The data are from a study of immune heterogeneity within non-small cell lung tumors. Template material for each sample was 550 to 750 ng of bulk tumor genomic DNA. Multiple widely separated biopsies were taken from each primary tumor at surgery. Untreated, newly diagnosed non-small cell lung cancer patients underwent curative surgery.

The chain uses TRBV10-2 and TRBJ2-1; TRBD1 aligns across 9 bases. The receptor's source is a woman aged 45-65 years with non-small cell lung cancer. The source material was lung tumor tissue. The CDR3 protein is CASRPEQGARNEQFF. The CDR3 region has the DNA TGCGCCAGCAGGCCGGAACAGGGGGCAAGGAATGAGCAGTTCTTC.